This T cell receptor beta chain was found in a study of cytomegalovirus exposure and HLA in healthy donors. Comments on this clone: Its target is unknown.

The PCR had 60 Vbeta and 13 Jbeta primers. Data came from immunoSEQ multiplex PCR; TCRdb stores just in-frame clones and leaves some out. This sample carries about 160,000 clones, about 80% of them seen once, and the ten largest clones take 1%. Whole-study results and caveats: Beyond CMV serostatus, there was no information to go on about immune exposure. Altogether, 150 to 200 TCR beta chains were recorded as cytomegalovirus-associated. The study reported that TCR beta sequences accurately predicted HLA-A and HLA-B alleles in most subjects. A prior analysis recorded that most TCR beta V segments were productive about 87% or about 30% of the time.

The source material was PBMCs. This TCR came from a woman between 40 and 50 years old in good health and CMV-seronegative.

CDR3 bases: TGCGCCAGCAGCCCGGGACAGGGGGCGGGTGTTGGAAGCAATCAGCCCCAGCATTTT. This encodes CASSPGQGAGVGSNQPQHF. This rearrangement joins TRBV5-1 to TRBJ1-5; 12 bases match TRBD1. This CDR3 contains 19 residues. CDR1 and CDR2 (germline): SGHRS, YFSETQ. V trimming: 4 bases; J trimming: 1 base; junction bases outside the gene matches: 12.